This T cell receptor beta chain came from a study of blood T cell repertoires in COVID-19. About the study: Italy, Spain and the United States were the sources of the convalescent and acute COVID-19 samples. T cells, B-cell-depleted T cells, or PBMCs supplied cDNA or gDNA.

The CDR3 is made up of 17 amino acids. Germline loops: CDR1 WNHNN, CDR2 SYGVQD (reference sequence). V lost 3 bases, J lost 9 bases, and 11 bases stayed unmatched. In the original analysis: Amplification of reference gene primers provided the estimated nucleated cell counts. Assay used: immunoSEQ multiplex PCR; TCRdb lists only in-frame clones, some missing. V and J calls and clone size are as listed in that table; D and trimming were resolved from the DNA. The data hold about 120,000 clones, with over 70% observed a single time. The source is a man aged 65 to 85 with acute or convalescent COVID-19. Sequenced material: peripheral blood. The chain carries TRBV10-1 and TRBJ1-6; 10 bases are shared with TRBD1. CDR3 region: CASSEGRPDRGVSPLHF. The CDR3 DNA is TGCGCCAGCAGTGAAGGGAGACCGGACAGGGGGGTTTCACCCCTCCACTTT.